This T cell receptor (beta chain) was recovered during a study of radiotherapy plus CTLA-4 blockade in lung cancer. Whole-study results and caveats: Researchers report tumor-derived TCR clones expanding in blood after radiotherapy plus ipilimumab.

The V and J ends lost 3 bases and 11 bases respectively, with 14 bases between them. CDR1 and CDR2 from the germline V gene are SGHNT and YYREEE (reference sequence). The CDR3 loop spans 12 amino acids. A remark on this clone: The antigen remains undetermined.

The study treated chemo-refractory metastatic non-small-cell lung cancer patients with focal radiation plus ipilimumab CTLA-4 blockade. Sequencing was performed with immunoSEQ multiplex PCR; in TCRdb, only in-frame clones are kept and a portion is missing. The table has some 30,000 clones, 70% to 75% seen once. The sequence derives from a human donor with non-small cell lung cancer that progressed on radiotherapy plus ipilimumab. The chain carries TRBV5-4 and TRBJ1-1; perhaps TRBD1 as D (5 bases). The input for sequencing was peripheral blood, taken from a patient treated with radiotherapy plus ipilimumab. CDR3 nucleotides: TGTGCCAGCAGCTGGGGGGGAGCGGAGGCTTTCTTT. The encoded protein is CASSWGGAEAFF.